Following are 3 T cell receptor beta chains from one sample sequenced in a study of blood T cell repertoires in COVID-19. Data came from immunoSEQ multiplex PCR; TCRdb stores just in-frame clones and leaves some out. The sample shows fewer than 120,000 clones, 70% to 80% of them seen only once. The sequenced sample was peripheral blood. These receptors were obtained from an older woman with acute or convalescent COVID-19.

V is TRBV4-3 and J is TRBJ1-1; a weak D match, TRBD1 (6 bases). CDR1 is LGHNA, CDR2 YSLEER, per germline. The V end lost 5 bases, the J end lost 0 bases, and 16 bases lay between the germline ends. The CDR3 extends over 16 amino acids. CDR3 sequence reads: CASSLGQGGLNTEAFF. In nucleotides, the CDR3 is TGCGCCAGCAGCTTAGGACAAGGGGGTTTGAACACTGAAGCTTTCTTT.

V usage is TRBV6-5 and J usage is TRBJ1-2, with TRBD1 matching over 7 bases. Germline CDR1 reads MNHEY; CDR2 reads SVGAGI. After removal of 0 bases from V and 7 bases from J, the junction contained 8 bases not matched to a gene. The CDR3 spans 15 residues. Here the CDR3 DNA reads TGTGCCAGCAGTTACTCACCGGCAGGGGGAGTTGGCTACACCTTC. This gives the protein CASSYSPAGGVGYTF.

The chain links TRBV30 to TRBJ2-1, with 7 bases fitting TRBD2. CDR1 and CDR2 (germline): GTSNPN, SVGIG (reference sequence). The CDR3 contains 14 residues. Germline trimming cut 1 base from V and 4 bases from J; bases unmatched to any gene: 4. In nucleotides, the CDR3 is TGTGCCTGGAGTGGAGGACTAGGATACAATGAGCAGTTCTTC. Its translation is CAWSGGLGYNEQFF.